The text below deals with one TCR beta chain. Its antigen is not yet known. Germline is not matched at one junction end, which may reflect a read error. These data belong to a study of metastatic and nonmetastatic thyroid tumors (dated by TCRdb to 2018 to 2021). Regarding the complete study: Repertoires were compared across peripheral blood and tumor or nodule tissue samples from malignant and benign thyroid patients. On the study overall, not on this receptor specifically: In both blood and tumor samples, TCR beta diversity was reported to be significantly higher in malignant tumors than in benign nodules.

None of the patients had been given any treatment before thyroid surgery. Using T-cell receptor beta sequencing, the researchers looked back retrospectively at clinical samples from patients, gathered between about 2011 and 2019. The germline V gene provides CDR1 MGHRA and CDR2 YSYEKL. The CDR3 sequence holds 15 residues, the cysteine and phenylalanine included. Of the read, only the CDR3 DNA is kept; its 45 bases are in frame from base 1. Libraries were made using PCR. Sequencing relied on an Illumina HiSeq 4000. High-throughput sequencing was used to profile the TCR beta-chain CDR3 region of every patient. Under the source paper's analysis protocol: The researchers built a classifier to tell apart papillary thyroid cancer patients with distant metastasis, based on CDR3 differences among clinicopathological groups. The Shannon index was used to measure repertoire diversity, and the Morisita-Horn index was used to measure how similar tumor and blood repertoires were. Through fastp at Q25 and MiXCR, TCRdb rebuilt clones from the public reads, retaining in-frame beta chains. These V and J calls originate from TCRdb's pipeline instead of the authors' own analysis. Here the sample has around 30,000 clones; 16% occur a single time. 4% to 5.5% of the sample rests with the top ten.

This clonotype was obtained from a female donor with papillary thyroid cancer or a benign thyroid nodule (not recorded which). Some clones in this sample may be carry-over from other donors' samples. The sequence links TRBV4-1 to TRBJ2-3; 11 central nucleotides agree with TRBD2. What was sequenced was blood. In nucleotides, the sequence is TGCTCCAGCAGCCTGGGACTAGCGGTCACAGATACGCAGTATTTT. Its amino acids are CSSSLGLAVTDTQYF.